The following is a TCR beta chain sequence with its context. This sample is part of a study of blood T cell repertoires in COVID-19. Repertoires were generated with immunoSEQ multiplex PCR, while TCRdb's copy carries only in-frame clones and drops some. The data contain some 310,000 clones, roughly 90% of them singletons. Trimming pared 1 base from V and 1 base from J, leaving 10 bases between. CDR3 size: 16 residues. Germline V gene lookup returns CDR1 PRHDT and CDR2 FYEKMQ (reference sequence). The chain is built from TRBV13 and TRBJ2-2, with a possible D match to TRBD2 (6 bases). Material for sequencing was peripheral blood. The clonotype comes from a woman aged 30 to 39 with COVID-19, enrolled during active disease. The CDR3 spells CASSLVSGRNTGELFF. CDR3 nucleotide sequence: TGTGCCAGCAGCTTAGTCAGCGGGCGGAACACCGGGGAGCTGTTTTTT.